This is a list of T cell receptor beta chains from one sample in a study of T cell responses to AZD1222 COVID-19 vaccine. Measured with immunoSEQ multiplex PCR; TCRdb has only the in-frame clones, and not every one. The sample records tens of thousands of clones, under 95% being singletons. This material consisted of peripheral blood, taken on day 0 of MenACWY control vaccination. The receptors come from an adult in good health. CDR3s include the opening cysteine and the closing phenylalanine or tryptophan. Fields, in order: V gene, D gene, CDR3 protein. The D gene is left open where the match is weak.

>TRBV27|NA
CASSLSRNNQPQHF
>TRBV28|TRBD1
CASSKRGQGLQTGNQPQHF
>TRBV11-2|NA
CASRKTEPRGSPLHF
>TRBV7-2|TRBD1
CASSPGGSNQPQHF
>TRBV28|TRBD1
CASRGPGQGENTIYF
>TRBV5-1|TRBD2
CASSIGPSGATNTGELFF
>TRBV19|NA
CASSEGPLDEKLFF
>TRBV24-1|TRBD2
CATSDWNRGLAGGPSYNEQFF
>TRBV24-1|NA
CATSDDRNTEAFF
>TRBV28|NA
CASSFSGFSSGANVLTF
>TRBV12-3/TRBV12-4|NA
CASSNMGSYGYTF
>TRBV6-5|NA
CASSYRELGETEAFF
>TRBV3-1/TRBV3-2|NA
CASSQRTVEQYF
>TRBV6-5|NA
CATRVDTEAFF
>TRBV5-4|NA
CASSSQDNYGYTF
>TRBV6-6|TRBD2
CASTQGLADYNEQFF
>TRBV28|TRBD1
CASSSDRGSQPQHF
>TRBV3-1/TRBV3-2|TRBD1
CASSLMTGERSPLHF
>TRBV5-5|NA
CASSLDPQGWNQPQHF
>TRBV3-1/TRBV3-2|NA
CASSPVLQQSPLHF
>TRBV29-1|TRBD2
CSVIGRGGTDTQYF
>TRBV30|TRBD1
CAWSYRQGEETQYF
>TRBV9|NA
CASSGPYYGYTF
>TRBV7-9|NA
CASSRQDTQYF
>TRBV5-1|TRBD1
CASSSPDRGASYGYTF
>TRBV2|NA
CASSEKGYGYTF
>TRBV15|NA
CATSRDGNQPQHF
>TRBV28|NA
CASSFSSLSMEAFF
>TRBV5-6|NA
CASSLISSYNEQFF
>TRBV30|TRBD2
CAWSGRLAVNTGELFF
>TRBV5-4|NA
CASSPSGPSAYEQYF
>TRBV12-3/TRBV12-4|NA
CASSPTAVIDYTF
>TRBV12-5|NA
CASGLGPNTEAFF
>TRBV27|NA
CASSLSGQSEKLFF
>TRBV18|NA
CASSPIPNTEAFF
>TRBV5-1|TRBD2
CASSPGLAVYEQYF
>TRBV2|TRBD2
CAGGETSGAFTYF
>TRBV21-1|NA
CARDRGNGELFF
>TRBV7-2|NA
CASSSDTGGRRLFF
>TRBV12-3/TRBV12-4|NA
CASSSQTGPEAFF
>TRBV29-1|NA
CSVEGGGSNYGYTF
>TRBV7-2|NA
CASSQVASYSYEQYF
>TRBV9|TRBD2
CASSASGLAGVTGELFF
>TRBV28|TRBD2
CASSLGDYNRNEQFF
>TRBV30|NA
CAWSVGWETEAFF
>TRBV29-1|TRBD2
CSVAVAGATDTQYF
>TRBV6-2/TRBV6-3|NA
CASSATSGIYNSPLHF